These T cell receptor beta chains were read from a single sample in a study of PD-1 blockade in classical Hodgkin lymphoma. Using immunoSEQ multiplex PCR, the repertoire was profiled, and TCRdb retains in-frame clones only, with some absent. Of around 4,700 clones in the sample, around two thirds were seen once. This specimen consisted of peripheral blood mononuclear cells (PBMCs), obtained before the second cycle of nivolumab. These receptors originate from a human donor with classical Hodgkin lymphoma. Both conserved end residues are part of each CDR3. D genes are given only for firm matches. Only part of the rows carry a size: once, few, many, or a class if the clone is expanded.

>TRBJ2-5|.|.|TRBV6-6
TGTGCCAGCAGATCGACAGTGGGGGAGACCCAGTACTTC
CASRSTVGETQYF
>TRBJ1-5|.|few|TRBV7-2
TGTGCCAGCAGCTTAGTAGAGGAGGGCAATCAGCCCCAGCATTTT
CASSLVEEGNQPQHF
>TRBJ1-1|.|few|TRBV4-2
TGTGCCAGCAGCCAAGCGAAGAACAGTGAAGCTTTCTTT
CASSQAKNSEAFF
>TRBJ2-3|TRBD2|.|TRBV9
TGTGCCAGCAGCGCCCGGATAGCGGGAGGGATAGTCACAGATACGCAGTATTTT
CASSARIAGGIVTDTQYF
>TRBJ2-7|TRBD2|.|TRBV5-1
TGCGCCAGCAGCTCTCGACTAGCGGATGAGCAGTACTTC
CASSSRLADEQYF
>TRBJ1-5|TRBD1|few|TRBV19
TGTGCCAGTAGTACGAGACTCGGGCGGGACAGGGACAAGCCCCAGCATTTT
CASSTRLGRDRDKPQHF
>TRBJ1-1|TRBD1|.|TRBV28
TGTGCCAGCAGTTCGACAGGGGAACGGGGCATTGGGAACACTGAAGCTTTCTTT
CASSSTGERGIGNTEAFF
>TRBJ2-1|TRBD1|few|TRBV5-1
TGCGCCAGCAGCCTGGGACAGGGCATTTACAATGAGCAGTTCTTC
CASSLGQGIYNEQFF
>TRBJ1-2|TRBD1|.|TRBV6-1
TGTGCCAGCAGTGACCATGGGACAGGGGAAGACTATGGCTACACCTTC
CASSDHGTGEDYGYTF
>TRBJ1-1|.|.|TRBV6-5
TGTGCCAGCATGGGGTGGGTGGGGGTGGATGAAGCTTTCTTT
CASMGWVGVDEAFF
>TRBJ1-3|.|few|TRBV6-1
TGTGCCAGCAGTGAAGCCCATTACCGTGGAGGGGAAAACACCATATATTTT
CASSEAHYRGGENTIYF
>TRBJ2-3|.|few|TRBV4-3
TGCGCCAGCAGCCAAGAAAGTGAGGGGGATGATGGGACAGATACGCAGTATTTT
CASSQESEGDDGTDTQYF